This is a list of T cell receptor beta chains from one sample in a study of CD8 T cells in Susac syndrome. TCRdb passed the immunoSEQ multiplex PCR reads through MiXCR, listing each CDR3 protein once. The sample consists of around 81,000 distinct CDR3 sequences, 94% of them appearing once. The sequenced sample consisted of CD8+ T cells from PBMCs. The receptors shown here come from a human donor with Susac syndrome. Both conserved end residues are part of each CDR3. D genes are given only for firm matches. Not all rows give a size; the values are once, few, many and, for expanded clones, a class.

CDR3 | DNA | J | V | D | size
CASSLMREETQYF | TGTGCCAGCAGCTTAATGAGGGAAGAGACCCAGTACTTC | TRBJ2-5 | TRBV7-9 | NA | NA
CASVGTSGKQYQETQYF | TGTGCCAGCGTCGGGACTAGCGGAAAACAGTACCAAGAGACCCAGTACTTC | TRBJ2-5 | TRBV28 | TRBD2 | NA
CASSLGQSQETQYF | TGTGCCAGCAGTTTAGGACAGTCTCAAGAGACCCAGTACTTC | TRBJ2-5 | TRBV27 | NA | NA
CASSERDGSYNEQFF | TGTGCCAGCAGTGAAAGGGACGGCTCCTACAATGAGCAGTTCTTC | TRBJ2-1 | TRBV2 | NA | once
CASSPNPQGQRGTEAFF | TGTGCCAGCAGCCCCAATCCCCAGGGGCAGCGGGGCACTGAAGCTTTCTTT | TRBJ1-1 | TRBV6-1 | NA | NA
CAWSSGTGTYEQYF | TGTGCCTGGAGTTCCGGGACAGGGACCTACGAGCAGTACTTC | TRBJ2-7 | TRBV30 | TRBD1 | NA
CASSWTVSYEQYF | TGTGCCAGTAGTTGGACGGTGTCCTACGAGCAGTACTTC | TRBJ2-7 | TRBV19 | NA | NA
CASSRTSTDTQYF | TGCGCCAGCAGCCGGACTAGCACAGATACGCAGTATTTT | TRBJ2-3 | TRBV4-1 | NA | NA
CATSGRDKNQPQHF | TGTGCCACCAGCGGGCGGGACAAGAATCAGCCCCAGCATTTT | TRBJ1-5 | TRBV15 | NA | NA
CASSPGTGDEQYF | TGTGCCAGCAGCCCTGGGACAGGGGACGAGCAGTACTTC | TRBJ2-7 | TRBV7-2 | TRBD1 | NA
CASSGPSEGLEAFF | TGCGCCAGCAGCGGACCTTCCGAAGGTCTTGAAGCTTTCTTT | TRBJ1-1 | TRBV5-1 | NA | NA
CASSPKPGFHEQFF | TGTGCCAGCTCACCTAAACCAGGGTTTCATGAGCAGTTCTTC | TRBJ2-1 | TRBV18 | NA | NA
CSARTSGPPYEQYF | TGCAGTGCTAGGACTAGCGGGCCCCCCTACGAGCAGTACTTC | TRBJ2-7 | TRBV20-1 | TRBD2 | NA
CASRAFSGDEQYF | TGTGCCAGCAGGGCGTTTTCAGGGGACGAGCAGTACTTC | TRBJ2-7 | TRBV2 | NA | NA
CASSLGQGVYNEQFF | TGTGCCAGCAGTCTGGGACAGGGGGTTTACAATGAGCAGTTCTTC | TRBJ2-1 | TRBV28 | TRBD1 | once